Listed here are 12 T cell receptor beta chains from one sample, sequenced in a study of T cells after posttransplantation cyclophosphamide (dated by TCRdb to 2016 to 2017). The sample's treatment or condition, from its label and the paper: high-dose cyclophosphamide on days +3 and +4 as single-agent GVHD prophylaxis. For conditioning, the PTCy patients got busulfan and fludarabine, then a related or unrelated marrow graft, followed by cyclophosphamide on days +3 and +4. Library preparation was by the immunoSEQ multiplex PCR assay. TCRdb mirrors the immuneACCESS table, restricted to in-frame sequences. Some clones are absent from its copies; in checked studies, under half trace to an unresolved V gene, and the reason for the others is unknown. The sample table holds a few thousand clones, of which about 81% were seen once. Over 15% of the sample comes from the top ten. Sequencing was performed on PBMCs, taken after an allogeneic stem cell transplant with post-transplant cyclophosphamide. Receptor source: a female patient aged 50 to 60 who received an allogeneic stem cell transplant from a related donor, was CMV-positive, and had no GVHD. After transplantation, some T cells may belong to the graft donor instead of the recipient.

This CDR3 reads CASRDQTGDGTEAFF. The CDR3 coding sequence is TGTGCCAGCAGAGATCAAACAGGGGATGGCACTGAAGCTTTCTTT. The chain has TRBV4-2 and TRBJ1-1; 7 nucleotides line up with TRBD1. There are 15 residues in the CDR3. Germline lookup yields CDR1 LGHNA and CDR2 YNFKEQ. After removal of 6 bases from V and 4 bases from J, the junction contained 11 bases not matched to a gene.

V usage is TRBV7-6 and J usage is TRBJ2-7, with 10 nucleotides matching TRBD2. The CDR3 has 15 residues. CDR1 is SGHVS and CDR2 is FNYEAQ in the germline V gene. The V and J ends lost 5 bases and 7 bases, in that order; junction bases with no gene match: 11. CDR3 coding DNA: TGTGCCAGCAGCGGCTTAGCGGGGGGCCCTGGGGAGCAGTACTTC. Translation: CASSGLAGGPGEQYF.

The chain is built from TRBV9 and TRBJ2-7, with TRBD1 matching 9 bases. Trimming removed 4 bases from V and 4 bases from J; junction bases left unmatched: 9. This CDR3 has 15 amino acids. CDR1 and CDR2 from the germline V gene are SGDLS and YYNGEE. CDR3 sequence (DNA): TGTGCCAGCAGCCCGAGACAGGGGGGCGGGTACGAGCAGTACTTC. Translation: CASSPRQGGGYEQYF. Together with reference TRBV9 and TRBJ2-7, the CDR3 gives the full variable domain: DSGVTQTPKHLITATGQRVTLRCSPRSGDLSVYWYQQSLDQGLQFLIQYYNGEERAKGNILERFSAQQFPDLHSELNLSSLELGDSALYFCASSPRQGGGYEQYFGPGTRLTVT.

This clone was seen just once. This sequence joins TRBV2 and TRBJ2-7, with TRBD2 identical over 9 bases. Looked up from germline, CDR1 is SNHLY and CDR2 is FYNNEI. The length of the CDR3 is 18 residues. J lost 0 bases, V lost 6 bases, and 15 bases had no gene match. CDR3 in amino acids: CASRAQLGAGGISYEQYF. The CDR3 nucleotides are TGTGCCAGCAGGGCCCAACTCGGAGCGGGGGGTATCTCCTACGAGCAGTACTTC.

This clone came up a few times. This chain uses TRBV6-6 with TRBJ2-7, with D perhaps matching TRBD1 (5 bases). The CDR3 is 15 amino acids. The germline V gene encodes CDR1 MNHNY and CDR2 SVGAGI (reference sequence). Trimming left V 1 base short and J 3 bases short, with 13 bases between. Here the CDR3 reads CASSYLAGSSYEQYF. In DNA form, the CDR3 reads TGTGCCAGCAGTTACTTAGCAGGGTCCAGCTACGAGCAGTACTTC.

This clone was recorded a few times. DNA of the CDR3: TGCGCCAGCAGCGCTACCTCCGGGACAGGGAATGAAAAACTGTTTTTT. It codes for CASSATSGTGNEKLFF. This chain links TRBV5-1 with TRBJ1-4; 9 bases fit TRBD1. The CDR3 runs 16 residues. The ends lost 4 bases at V and 5 bases at J; junction bases unmatched: 9. Germline CDR1 is SGHRS and CDR2 is YFSETQ.

The chain joins TRBV28 to TRBJ1-2, with D unresolved. With 6 bases removed from V and 8 bases from J, the gap between germline ends came to 16 bases. The CDR3 extends over 13 amino acids. In germline, CDR1 is MDHEN, CDR2 SYDVKM. CDR3 nucleotide sequence: TGTGCCAGCAGGAGACCCGAGGTAGAAGGCTACACCTTC. It encodes CASRRPEVEGYTF.

V usage is TRBV5-1 and J usage is TRBJ2-7; tentatively, D is TRBD2 (6 bases). Trimming cost V 4 bases and J 2 bases, with 16 bases left between them. CDR1 and CDR2 from the germline V gene are SGHRS and YFSETQ. CDR3 size: 15 residues. The CDR3 loop is CASSREPTETYEQYF. In DNA form, the CDR3 reads TGCGCCAGCAGCCGGGAGCCGACGGAAACCTACGAGCAGTACTTC.

The chain uses TRBV20-1 and TRBJ2-3; D ambiguous. The CDR3 contains 11 residues. V was cut by 4 bases and J by 2 bases, with 4 bases left in between. CDR1 and CDR2 (germline): DFQATT, SNEGSKA (reference sequence). This CDR3 is CSATYTDTQYF. The CDR3 bases are TGCAGTGCTACCTACACAGATACGCAGTATTTT.

The rearrangement links TRBV19 to TRBJ2-1, with D perhaps TRBD2 (5 bases). The ends were cut back, 4 bases at V and 2 bases at J, with 12 bases in the middle. CDR1 LNHDA and CDR2 SQIVND come from the germline V gene (reference sequence). The CDR3 is 15 residues long. In nucleotides, the CDR3 is TGTGCCAGTAGTAAGGACTCCGGACCCTACAATGAGCAGTTCTTC. This codes for CASSKDSGPYNEQFF.

This chain links TRBV28 with TRBJ2-3; perhaps TRBD1 as D (5 bases). The CDR3 covers 13 residues. Looked up from germline, CDR1 is MDHEN and CDR2 is SYDVKM. The V end was cut by 6 bases, the J end by 3 bases, with 10 bases between. The CDR3 here is CASSIGATDTQYF. The CDR3 nucleotides read TGTGCCAGCAGCATAGGGGCGACAGATACGCAGTATTTT.

The gene calls are TRBV6-6 and TRBJ1-1; 8 positions agree with TRBD1. The CDR3 totals 15 residues. V was pared by 6 bases and J by 5 bases, with 11 bases of the junction left unmatched. Germline V gene lookup returns CDR1 MNHNY and CDR2 SVGAGI (reference sequence). The chain's CDR3 is CASSPQGAGGTEAFF. The DNA of the CDR3 is TGTGCCAGCAGCCCCCAGGGGGCGGGTGGAACTGAAGCTTTCTTT.